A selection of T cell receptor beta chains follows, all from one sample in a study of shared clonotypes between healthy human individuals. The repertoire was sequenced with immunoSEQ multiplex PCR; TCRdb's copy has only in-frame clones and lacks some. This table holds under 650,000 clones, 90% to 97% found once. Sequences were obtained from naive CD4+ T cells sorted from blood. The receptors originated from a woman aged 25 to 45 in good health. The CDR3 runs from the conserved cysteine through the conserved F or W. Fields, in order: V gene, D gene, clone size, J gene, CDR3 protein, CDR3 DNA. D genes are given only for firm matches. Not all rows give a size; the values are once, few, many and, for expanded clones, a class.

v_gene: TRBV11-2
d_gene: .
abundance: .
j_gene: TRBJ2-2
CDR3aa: CASSFRYTGLLFF
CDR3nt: TGTGCCAGCAGCTTCCGATATACAGGGTTGCTGTTTTTT

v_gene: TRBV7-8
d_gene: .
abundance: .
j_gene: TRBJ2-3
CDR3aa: CASRDGPAPTQYF
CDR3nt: TGTGCCAGCAGAGACGGCCCAGCCCCGACGCAGTATTTT

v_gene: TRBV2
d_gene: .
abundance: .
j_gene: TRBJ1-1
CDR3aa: CASSDTRGRNTEAFF
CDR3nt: TGTGCCAGCAGTGATACCCGCGGAAGGAACACTGAAGCTTTCTTT

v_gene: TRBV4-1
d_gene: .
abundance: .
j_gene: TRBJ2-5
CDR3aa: CASSQVSAGTQYF
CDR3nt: TGCGCCAGCAGCCAAGTCTCGGCGGGGACCCAGTACTTC

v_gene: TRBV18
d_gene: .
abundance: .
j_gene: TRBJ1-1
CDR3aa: CASSRGLGHTEAFF
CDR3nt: TGTGCCAGCTCACGGGGGTTGGGACACACTGAAGCTTTCTTT

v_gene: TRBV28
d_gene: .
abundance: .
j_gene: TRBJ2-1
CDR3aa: CASSGRTGAVQIGVGDYNEQFF
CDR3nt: TGTGCCAGCAGTGGGAGGACAGGCGCTGTTCAGATTGGGGTAGGGGATTACAATGAGCAGTTCTTC

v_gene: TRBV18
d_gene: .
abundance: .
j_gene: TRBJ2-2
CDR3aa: CASSPPGVTNTGELFF
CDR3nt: TGTGCCAGCTCACCACCGGGGGTGACTAACACCGGGGAGCTGTTTTTT

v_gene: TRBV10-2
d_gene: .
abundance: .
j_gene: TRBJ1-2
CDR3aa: CASNKANYGYTF
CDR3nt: TGCGCCAGCAATAAGGCGAACTATGGCTACACCTTC

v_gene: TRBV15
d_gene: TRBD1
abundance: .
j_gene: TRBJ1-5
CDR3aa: CATSRGQGDQPQHF
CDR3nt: TGTGCCACCAGCAGAGGACAGGGAGATCAGCCCCAGCATTTT

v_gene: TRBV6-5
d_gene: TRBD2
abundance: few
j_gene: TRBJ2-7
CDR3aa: CASTLAGGEGEQYF
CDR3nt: TGTGCCAGCACCTTAGCGGGAGGTGAGGGCGAGCAGTACTTC

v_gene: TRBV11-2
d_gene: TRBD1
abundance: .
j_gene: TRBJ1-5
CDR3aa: CASSSTGGGQPQHF
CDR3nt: TGTGCCAGCAGCTCAACAGGGGGCGGCCAGCCCCAGCATTTT

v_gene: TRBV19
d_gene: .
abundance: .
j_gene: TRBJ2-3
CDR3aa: CASRGLGFGDTQYF
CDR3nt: TGTGCCAGTAGGGGCCTTGGCTTCGGGGATACGCAGTATTTT

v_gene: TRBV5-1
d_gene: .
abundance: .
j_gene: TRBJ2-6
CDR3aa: CASSPGLPRGANVLTF
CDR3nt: TGCGCCAGCAGTCCGGGACTCCCTAGAGGGGCCAACGTCCTGACTTTC

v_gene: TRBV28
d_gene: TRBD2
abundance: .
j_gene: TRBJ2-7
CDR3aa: CASIPGGLAGNYEQYF
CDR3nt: TGTGCCAGCATCCCTGGCGGACTAGCGGGAAACTACGAGCAGTACTTC

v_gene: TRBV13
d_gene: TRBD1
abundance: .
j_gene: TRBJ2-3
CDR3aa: CASSMTGFGDSTDTQYF
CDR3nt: TGTGCCAGCAGCATGACAGGGTTTGGCGATAGCACAGATACGCAGTATTTT

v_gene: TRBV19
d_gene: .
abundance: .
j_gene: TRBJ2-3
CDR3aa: CASSAGDGPGTDTQYF
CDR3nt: TGTGCCAGTAGTGCCGGAGACGGGCCGGGCACAGATACGCAGTATTTT

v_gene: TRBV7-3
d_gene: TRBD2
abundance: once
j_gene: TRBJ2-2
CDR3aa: CASSSHGTSGRPGELFF
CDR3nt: TGTGCCAGCAGCTCACACGGGACTAGCGGGAGACCCGGGGAGCTGTTTTTT

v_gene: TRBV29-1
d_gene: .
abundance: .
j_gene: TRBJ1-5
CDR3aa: CSVLADNSNQPQHF
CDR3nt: TGCAGCGTTCTGGCAGATAATAGCAATCAGCCCCAGCATTTT